What follows are 25 T cell receptor beta chains derived from one specimen sequenced in a study of blood T cell repertoires in COVID-19. Sequenced by immunoSEQ multiplex PCR; TCRdb stores in-frame clones only, minus some. Of some 130,000 clones listed, about 86% were seen once; the top ten hold about 2.3%. Sequencing was performed on PBMCs or T cells enriched from blood (not recorded which). The receptors shown here come from a woman in her fifties or sixties who had recovered from COVID-19.

This clone was seen just once. This chain uses TRBV4-1 with TRBJ1-4; TRBD1 aligns across 7 bases. The V gene end was trimmed by 0 bases and the J gene end by 10 bases; junction bases not matched to a gene: 11. CDR1 is MGHRA, CDR2 YSYEKL, per germline. The CDR3 has 16 amino acids. CDR3 amino acids: CASSQDWPGQRRKLFF. The CDR3 nucleotides are TGCGCCAGCAGCCAAGATTGGCCGGGACAGAGGAGAAAACTGTTTTTT.

The chain combines TRBV6-1 with TRBJ1-1; 7 bases fit TRBD1. Germline CDR1 MNHNS, CDR2 SASEGT. The CDR3 loop spans 14 amino acids. Germline trimming cut 2 bases from V and 5 bases from J; bases unmatched to any gene: 5. The CDR3 reads CASSERGRGTEAFF. The CDR3 coding sequence is TGTGCCAGCAGTGAAAGGGGGCGAGGGACTGAAGCTTTCTTT.

The J gene is TRBJ1-1, the V gene TRBV2; a possible D gene is TRBD1 (5 bases). Trimming left V 4 bases short and J 11 bases short, with 20 bases between. The CDR3 contains 14 residues. Germline CDR1 reads SNHLY; CDR2 reads FYNNEI. The CDR3 nucleotides are TGTGCCAGCAGTGGAGTGGGGCAGGGTCTTCGGGCTTTCTTT. Its protein is CASSGVGQGLRAFF.

V and J are TRBV5-1 and TRBJ2-1; possibly TRBD1 for D (5 bases). The CDR3 loop spans 14 amino acids. Germline values: CDR1 SGHRS, CDR2 YFSETQ. V lost 4 bases, J lost 2 bases, and 10 bases lay in between. CDR3 residues: CASSGRVTYNEQFF. The DNA of the CDR3 is TGCGCCAGCAGCGGCAGGGTAACCTACAATGAGCAGTTCTTC.

The CDR3 region has the DNA TGTGCCAGCAGCTTAGCTAGGCAGGGACTGGAGGAGACCCAGTACTTC. Residues: CASSLARQGLEETQYF. The V call is TRBV7-8, the J call TRBJ2-5, with D possibly TRBD2 on 6 matching bases. Germline lookup yields CDR1 SGHVS and CDR2 FQNEAQ. CDR3 size: 16 residues. V dropped 0 bases and J dropped 5 bases, with 16 bases sitting between them. The variable domain in full, with the rest retrieved from reference TRBV7-8 and TRBJ2-5, is GAGVSQSPRYKVAKRGQDVALRCDPISGHVSLFWYQQALGQGPEFLTYFQNEAQLDKSGLPSDRFFAERPEGSVSTLKIQRTQQEDSAVYLCASSLARQGLEETQYFGPGTRLLVL.

Written as DNA, the CDR3 is TGTGCCAGCAGCCAGGACAGGGGCTCCTACGAGCAGTACTTC. This gives the protein CASSQDRGSYEQYF. The chain couples TRBV7-9 to TRBJ2-7, with 9 bases aligning to TRBD1. Germline values: CDR1 SEHNR, CDR2 FQNEAQ (reference sequence). Unmatched junction bases numbered 2, after V lost 5 bases and J lost 0 bases. The CDR3 is made up of 14 amino acids.

V gene TRBV6-5 combines with J gene TRBJ1-1, with TRBD1 as a possible D gene (5 bases). The CDR3 sequence is 13 residues long. V dropped 6 bases and J dropped 6 bases, with 14 bases sitting between them. Germline values: CDR1 MNHEY, CDR2 SVGAGI. The DNA for the CDR3 is TGTGCCAGCAGCGCCGCAGGGAAGGCTGAAGCTTTCTTT. Its protein product is CASSAAGKAEAFF.

This chain connects TRBV3-1 (or the pseudogene TRBV3-2) to TRBJ1-2; 9 positions agree with TRBD1. The CDR3 totals 13 residues. CDR1 is LGHDT and CDR2 is YNNKEL in the germline V gene (reference sequence). V was clipped by 4 bases and J by 8 bases; unmatched bases: 5. The CDR3, as DNA: TGTGCCAGCAGCCGCGGGACAGGGAGAGGCTACACCTTC. It translates to CASSRGTGRGYTF.

The chain has TRBV3-1 (or the pseudogene TRBV3-2) and TRBJ2-3; tentatively, D is TRBD2 (6 bases). V lost 0 bases and J 8 bases, leaving 9 bases between the germline ends. The CDR3 loop spans 13 amino acids. Looked up from germline, CDR1 is LGHDT and CDR2 is YNNKEL (reference sequence). The CDR3 sequence: CASSQERGSTQYF. The CDR3 DNA sequence: TGTGCCAGCAGCCAAGAACGGGGGTCTACGCAGTATTTT.

The chain recombines TRBV18 with TRBJ1-1; D gene ambiguous. The CDR3 covers 12 residues. Trimming shortened V by 4 bases and J by 4 bases, and 7 bases separated the two germline ends. Germline V gene data show CDR1 as KGHSH and CDR2 as LQKENI. The CDR3 loop reads CASSLPGTEAFF. The CDR3 coding sequence is TGTGCCAGCTCACTCCCGGGCACTGAAGCTTTCTTT.

This chain joins TRBV20-1 and TRBJ2-7; 8 bases agree with TRBD2. This CDR3 is 15 amino acids long. V gave up 3 bases and J gave up 1 base; unmatched junction bases: 8. Germline CDR1 DFQATT, CDR2 SNEGSKA (reference sequence). The CDR3 spells CSASHAGGGSYEQYF. The CDR3 DNA reads as TGCAGTGCTAGTCATGCAGGCGGGGGGTCCTACGAGCAGTACTTC.

The rearrangement joins TRBV4-3 to TRBJ1-1; D uncertain. This CDR3 comprises 13 residues. Germline V gene sequence: CDR1 LGHNA, CDR2 YSLEER. The ends were cut back, 0 bases at V and 4 bases at J, with 6 bases in the middle. The CDR3, as DNA: TGCGCCAGCAGCCAAGAATCGAGCACTGAAGCTTTCTTT. Encoded protein: CASSQESSTEAFF.

CDR3 coding DNA: TGTGCCAGTAGTATATGGGGCAGACTGAACACTGAAGCTTTCTTT. Its protein product is CASSIWGRLNTEAFF. The V and J genes are TRBV19 and TRBJ1-1; a possible D gene is TRBD1 (5 bases). V lost 2 bases and J 0 bases, leaving 10 bases between the germline ends. This CDR3 region has 15 residues. Germline V gene data show CDR1 as LNHDA and CDR2 as SQIVND (reference sequence).

The V call is TRBV5-6, the J call TRBJ1-2; no clear D. Germline V gene data show CDR1 as SGHDT and CDR2 as YYEEEE. With 6 bases removed from V and 0 bases from J, the gap between germline ends came to 15 bases. There are 15 residues in the CDR3. CDR3 protein: CASIRASSANYGYTF. In DNA, the CDR3 is TGTGCCAGCATCCGCGCATCCTCGGCTAACTATGGCTACACCTTC. The full variable domain, in which reference TRBV5-6 and TRBJ1-2 provide the parts outside the CDR3, is DAGVTQSPTHLIKTRGQQVTLRCSPKSGHDTVSWYQQALGQGPQFIFQYYEEEERQRGNFPDRFSGHQFPNYSSELNVNALLLGDSALYLCASIRASSANYGYTFGSGTRLTVV.

The chain links TRBV29-1 to TRBJ2-3, with TRBD1 matching over 8 bases. The CDR3 is 15 amino acids. Unmatched junction bases numbered 10, after V lost 2 bases and J lost 6 bases. Germline V gene data show CDR1 as SQVTM and CDR2 as ANQGSEA. In DNA, the CDR3 is TGCAGCGTTGAAAGGGACAGGAGGCTTGGGGATACGCAGTATTTT. This encodes CSVERDRRLGDTQYF.

The chain has TRBV4-3 and TRBJ2-5, with 8 positions matching TRBD2. The germline CDR1 and CDR2 sequences are LGHNA and YSLEER. The CDR3 is 15 residues long. The V gene end was trimmed by 2 bases and the J gene end by 1 base; junction bases not matched to a gene: 3. The CDR3 sequence is CASSQPGTSQETQYF. CDR3 sequence (DNA): TGCGCCAGCAGCCAACCAGGGACTAGCCAAGAGACCCAGTACTTC.

This chain links TRBV5-1 with TRBJ2-7; 11 positions agree with TRBD1. V gave up 4 bases and J gave up 3 bases; unmatched junction bases: 3. This CDR3 region has 14 residues. From germline, CDR1 is SGHRS and CDR2 YFSETQ. CDR3 nucleotides: TGCGCCAGCAGCCCCGGGACAGGGGGCTACGAGCAGTACTTC. It translates to CASSPGTGGYEQYF. Full variable domain (outside the CDR3, taken from reference TRBV5-1 and TRBJ2-7): KAGVTQTPRYLIKTRGQQVTLSCSPISGHRSVSWYQQTPGQGLQFLFEYFSETQRNKGNFPGRFSGRQFSNSRSEMNVSTLELGDSALYLCASSPGTGGYEQYFGPGTRLTVT.

This clone was counted once. The CDR3 region has the DNA TGTGCCAGCAGCGCCCAGACAGGGGGCGAAGGCTACACCTTC. Encoded protein: CASSAQTGGEGYTF. The rearrangement joins TRBV5-5 to TRBJ1-2; the match to TRBD1 covers 10 bases. With 4 bases clipped from V and 8 bases from J, the junction kept 8 bases outside the gene matches. Germline assignment: CDR1 SGHKS and CDR2 YYEKEE (reference sequence). CDR3 length: 14 residues.

The chain has TRBV7-2 and TRBJ1-2; D remains ambiguous. The germline V gene has CDR1 SGHTA and CDR2 FQGNSA. Deletions cut 5 bases from V and 7 bases from J, with 23 bases between. The CDR3 totals 16 residues. For the CDR3, the DNA is TGTGCCAGCAGCCCCGATCTGGACTCACCATATATTGGCTACACCTTC. Its translation is CASSPDLDSPYIGYTF.

V is TRBV4-3 and J is TRBJ2-7, with 7 bases identical to TRBD1. V shed 3 bases, J shed 4 bases, and the junction held 9 bases outside the gene matches. The V gene's germline CDR1 is LGHNA and CDR2 YSLEER. The CDR3 runs 15 residues. In nucleotides, the CDR3 is TGCGCCAGCAGCCAGTCTTTGTCAGGGGGATACGAGCAGTACTTC. Translated: CASSQSLSGGYEQYF.

The chain uses TRBV21-1 and TRBJ2-5; TRBD2 reflects the table's D call only, with no check against the DNA. TRBV21-1 is a recognized pseudogene. The CDR3 has 15 amino acids. CDR3 loop: CASSKLGGTRETQYF. CDR3 nucleotides: TGTGCCAGCAGCAAATTGGGAGGGACCCGGGAGACCCAGTACTTC.

The chain couples TRBV19 to TRBJ2-3; tentative D call: TRBD2 (5 bases). This CDR3 region has 15 residues. Trimming removed 5 bases from V and 4 bases from J, with 16 bases in between. Germline CDR1 reads LNHDA; CDR2 reads SQIVND (reference sequence). CDR3 bases: TGTGCCAGTAGTCCCGCGGGTTTAGTGGCAGATACGCAGTATTTT. This sequence encodes CASSPAGLVADTQYF.

The genes are TRBV10-3 and TRBJ1-1; D might be TRBD1 (5 bases). This CDR3 has 14 residues. V dropped 6 bases and J dropped 3 bases, with 14 bases sitting between them. Germline V gene lookup returns CDR1 ENHRY and CDR2 SYGVKD. CDR3 loop: CAISESDIHTEAFF. The CDR3 DNA sequence: TGTGCCATCAGCGAATCGGACATACACACTGAAGCTTTCTTT.

V is TRBV4-3 and J is TRBJ1-2; 11 bases are shared with TRBD1. The CDR3 loop spans 15 amino acids. V was pared by 0 bases and J by 6 bases, with 3 bases of the junction left unmatched. Germline CDR1 reads LGHNA; CDR2 reads YSLEER. The CDR3 nucleotides are TGCGCCAGCAGCCAAGAGTGGACAGGGGGCCATGGCTACACCTTC. Translating gives CASSQEWTGGHGYTF.

This chain connects TRBV5-5 to TRBJ1-5; 7 nucleotides match TRBD1. V dropped 2 bases and J dropped 8; count of bases not matched to a gene: 13. The CDR3 spans 16 residues. The germline CDR1 and CDR2 sequences are SGHKS and YYEKEE (reference sequence). The CDR3 sequence: CASSLPTGAPGEPQHF. The CDR3 nucleotides are TGTGCCAGCAGCTTACCCACAGGGGCCCCAGGGGAGCCCCAGCATTTT. Using reference TRBV5-5 and TRBJ1-5 for the parts outside the CDR3, the full variable domain is DAGVTQSPTHLIKTRGQQVTLRCSPISGHKSVSWYQQVLGQGPQFIFQYYEKEERGRGNFPDRFSARQFPNYSSELNVNALLLGDSALYLCASSLPTGAPGEPQHFGDGTRLSIL.